This T cell receptor (beta chain) was profiled in a study of identical twins listed by TCRdb under 2016. The study in broad terms: To test whether fetal clonotypes persist, the study used deep sequencing on TCR alpha and beta repertoires from monozygotic twins, unrelated adults of various ages, and cord blood. To rule out contamination, replicate twin experiments were performed at different times with different library preparation protocols. Summary of the overall study and its limitations: A weaker excess of twin sharing was found in beta out-of-frame sequences because the signal-to-noise ratio was lowered by fewer shared sequences. Compared with coincidental sharing between unrelated individuals, an excess of low generation-probability sequences was observed among out-of-frame TCR alpha sequences shared between twins. Because the same donors could not be followed over many years, conclusions were based on cross-sectional statistical analysis. Invariant T cells such as MAIT and iNKT could partly confound zero-insertion analyses, although diverse VJ usage argued against such confounding for most clonotypes. Fewer insertions were carried by abundant cord blood beta clonotypes; a weaker similar trend was observed in young adult naive repertoires, while no such trend was observed in memory repertoires. In monozygotic twins, recombination models systematically underestimated out-of-frame TCR alpha sharing, but the models matched the sharing seen between unrelated individuals.

Preparation of the library involved 5' RACE. Sequencing relied on an Illumina HiSeq 2000. Template switching introduced a universal primer binding site; the final cDNA contained a unique molecular identifier, enabling accurate counting of TCR cDNA molecules. Specific primers in the conserved constant-segment region were used to synthesize first-strand cDNA for TCR alpha and beta chains. Each cDNA library was double barcoded, with a SMART-Mk sample barcode plus Illumina barcodes, to control for contamination. Two successive PCR steps introduced TruSeq adapter sequences along with Illumina sample barcodes. The Illumina HiSeq platform was used with custom primers to sequence TCR alpha and beta cDNA libraries. Concerning the study's data processing: MiGEC was used to process raw reads and extract unique molecular identifiers, and MiXCR was used to find CDR3 positions. For each individual, recombination models were inferred using an EM algorithm with the repgenHMM and IGoR tools. Shared clonotypes were analyzed with the tcR package in R, and sharing was normalized by the product of cloneset sizes. Out-of-frame nonproductive sequences were analyzed to study raw recombination free of thymic and clonal selection effects. Clones were called with MiXCR by TCRdb after fastp trimmed the public reads at Q25, and only in-frame beta chains were retained. Every entry covers one CDR3 protein and lists the most common genes and DNA from its rows. The V and J calls come from TCRdb's annotation, not from the publication. This sample comprises fewer than 450,000 distinct CDR3 sequences, approximately 9.1% of them detected only once. 8.5% to 10% of the sample is taken by the ten largest.

Concerning this clonotype itself: The antigen this receptor binds is unknown. Base quality data are lacking; no much larger clone is found one base away.

Every donor was a healthy Caucasian. The study also sequenced three unrelated non-twin adults: a male aged 18 to 30, a male aged 50 to 60 and a female aged 50 to 60. Miltenyi CD45RO+ enrichment and human naive T-cell isolation kits were used to isolate memory (CD45RO+) and naive T cells from PBMC. The CDR3 spans 15 residues, from the cysteine through the phenylalanine. Left in the record is the CDR3 DNA by itself, 45 bases read in frame from the first base. Looking up the germline V gene (reference sequence) yields CDR1 MNHEY and CDR2 SMNVEV. V ends up 5 bases short and J 4 bases short, with an unmatched junction base count of 9.

Sequenced input: naive T cells sorted from blood. The meaning of the sample's cell subset or site label: cells isolated with a human naive T-cell isolation kit. Rearrangement joined TRBV27 to TRBJ2-5; 8 nucleotides in the junction match TRBD1. This receptor was taken from a woman in her forties or fifties in good health. The CDR3 amino acid sequence is: CASSPFRGRGETQYF. The nucleotide sequence is given as TGTGCCAGCAGTCCCTTCAGGGGGCGGGGAGAGACCCAGTACTTC.